A selection of T cell receptor beta chains follows, all from one sample in a study of HIV-infected children after antiretroviral therapy interruption. TCRdb re-analysed the 3' RACE reads in MiXCR, keeping a single row per CDR3 protein. The sample yields more than 12,000 distinct CDR3 sequences, 3% to 3.5% seen once. Sample: CD45RO+ CD8+ T cells from PBMCs, pooled from several time points, taken from a donor given antiretroviral therapy, either interrupted or continuous. Every receptor here comes from a pool of human donors with HIV. Each CDR3 is given with its conserved first and last residue. A D gene is named only where the DNA matches it firmly. Expanded clones get a size class; other rows say once, few or many, or leave the size out.

d_gene | j_gene | v_gene | abundance | CDR3aa | CDR3nt
- | TRBJ2-3 | TRBV5-1 | few | CASSLEGSSTDTQYF | TGCGCCAGCAGCTTGGAGGGGTCCAGCACAGATACGCAGTATTTT
- | TRBJ2-3 | TRBV11-1 | many | CASSPPREDTQYF | TGTGCCAGCAGCCCCCCCCGGGAAGATACGCAGTATTTT
TRBD2 | TRBJ2-2 | TRBV6-4 | many | CASSPGTSEAGELFF | TGTGCCAGCAGTCCCGGGACTAGCGAAGCCGGGGAGCTGTTTTTT
- | TRBJ2-7 | TRBV24-1 | many | CATSDSDRCEQYF | TGTGCCACCAGTGATTCGGACCGCTGCGAGCAGTACTTC
TRBD1 | TRBJ2-6 | TRBV6-4 | few | CASSQGAGANVLTF | TGTGCCAGCAGTCAGGGGGCTGGGGCCAACGTCCTGACTTTC
- | TRBJ2-5 | TRBV2 | many | CASSVRALQETQYF | TGTGCCAGCAGTGTCCGGGCCCTCCAAGAGACCCAGTACTTC
TRBD2 | TRBJ2-1 | TRBV6-4 | medium-sized | CASSEAGYNEQFF | TGTGCCAGCAGTGAAGCGGGGTACAATGAGCAGTTCTTC
TRBD1 | TRBJ2-1 | TRBV4-3 | many | CASSQDGTGYNEQFF | TGCGCCAGCAGCCAAGATGGGACAGGCTACAATGAGCAGTTCTTC
- | TRBJ2-6 | TRBV28 | many | CASSPLGGSSGANVLTF | TGTGCCAGCAGTCCCTTGGGGGGCTCCTCTGGGGCCAACGTCCTGACTTTC
TRBD2 | TRBJ2-5 | TRBV20-1 | many | CSAKVPSGGAIQETQYF | TGCAGTGCTAAGGTCCCTAGCGGGGGGGCGATCCAAGAGACCCAGTACTTC
- | TRBJ2-1 | TRBV3-1 | medium-sized | CASSQEFVGASYNEQFF | TGTGCCAGCAGCCAAGAGTTTGTCGGGGCTTCCTACAATGAGCAGTTCTTC
- | TRBJ1-5 | TRBV28 | many | CASSPRIVGTQPQHF | TGTGCCAGCAGCCCCCGGATCGTAGGGACGCAGCCCCAGCATTTT
TRBD1 | TRBJ2-6 | TRBV4-2 | - | CASSPRDSSSSGANVLTF | TGTGCCAGCAGCCCCCGGGACAGTTCTTCGTCGGGGGCCAACGTCCTGACTTTC
TRBD2 | TRBJ2-7 | TRBV5-1 | many | CASSVRGAYEQYF | TGCGCCAGCTCCGTACGGGGGGCCTACGAGCAGTACTTC
- | TRBJ2-5 | TRBV28 | few | CASSTTNAFHGYAKETQYF | TGTGCCAGCAGTACTACCAACGCGTTCCACGGGTACGCAAAAGAGACCCAGTACTTC
- | TRBJ2-2 | TRBV24-1 | many | CATSDQGLATGELFF | TGTGCCACCAGTGATCAGGGCCTAGCAACCGGGGAGCTGTTTTTT
- | TRBJ2-6 | TRBV9 | - | CASSVTTGANVLTF | TGTGCCAGCAGCGTTACGACTGGGGCCAACGTCCTGACTTTC
- | TRBJ2-4 | TRBV29-1 | many | CSVADGTLNF | -
TRBD1 | TRBJ2-7 | TRBV14 | many | CASSPRKGAQLYEQYF | TGTGCCAGCAGCCCCCGGAAGGGGGCACAACTCTACGAGCAGTACTTC
- | TRBJ2-6 | TRBV3-1 | many | CASSLAAFSGANVLTF | TGTGCCAGCAGCCTGGCAGCGTTCTCTGGGGCCAACGTCCTGACTTTC
TRBD2 | TRBJ2-1 | TRBV7-9 | many | CASSLAGGGLHNEQFF | TGTGCCAGCTCCCTAGCGGGAGGGGGGCTACACAATGAGCAGTTCTTC
- | TRBJ1-4 | TRBV28 | many | CASSFGTRYEKLFF | TGTGCCAGCAGTTTTGGGACACGATATGAAAAACTGTTTTTT
- | TRBJ1-5 | TRBV3-2 | few | CASSQDRGGNQPQHF | TGTGCCAGCAGCCAGGACAGGGGGGGGAATCAGCCCCAGCATTTT
- | TRBJ1-1 | TRBV29-1 | many | CSVGREPRGAEAFF | TGCAGCGTTGGGAGGGAACCCCGGGGCGCTGAAGCTTTCTTT
TRBD2 | TRBJ2-5 | TRBV28 | many | CASSGEGEETQYF | TGTGCCAGCAGTGGGGAGGGAGAAGAGACCCAGTACTTC
- | TRBJ2-6 | TRBV6-1 | medium-sized | CASMRGANVLTF | TGTGCCAGCATGCGTGGGGCCAACGTCCTGACTTTC
- | TRBJ2-7 | TRBV5-1 | few | CASSARIGPWDEQYF | TGCGCCAGCAGCGCAAGGATAGGGCCATGGGACGAGCAGTACTTC
- | TRBJ2-3 | TRBV21-1 | many | CASSLGGRTDTQYF | TGTGCCAGCAGCTTAGGGGGCAGGACAGATACGCAGTATTTT
- | TRBJ1-1 | TRBV6-6 | few | CASEEGQNTEAFF | TGTGCCAGCGAGGAGGGCCAAAACACTGAAGCTTTCTTT
- | TRBJ2-2 | TRBV27 | many | CASSSRRYSNTGELFF | TGTGCCAGCAGTTCGAGAAGATACTCGAACACCGGGGAGCTGTTTTTT
- | TRBJ1-1 | TRBV5-1 | many | CASSLGWDALVEAFF | TGCGCCAGCAGCTTGGGTTGGGACGCACTAGTTGAAGCTTTCTTT
TRBD1 | TRBJ2-1 | TRBV29-1 | many | CSAEGALNEQFF | TGCAGCGCCGAGGGGGCCCTCAATGAGCAGTTCTTC
- | TRBJ2-7 | TRBV11-2 | - | CASSLGQHYEQYF | TGTGCCAGCAGCTTAGGGCAACACTACGAGCAGTACTTC
TRBD1 | TRBJ1-1 | TRBV7-9 | many | CASSSGQAEAFF | TGTGCCAGCAGCTCCGGACAGGCTGAAGCTTTCTTT
TRBD1 | TRBJ2-5 | TRBV12-3/TRBV12-4 | few | CASSSGTGDQETQYF | TGTGCCAGCAGTTCCGGGACAGGGGACCAAGAGACCCAGTACTTC
- | TRBJ1-1 | TRBV12-3/TRBV12-4 | many | CATHGPHTEAFF | TGTGCCACCCACGGCCCTCACACTGAAGCTTTCTTT
- | TRBJ1-5 | TRBV7-9 | many | CASSFGTLNQPQHF | TGTGCCAGCAGCTTCGGGACACTCAATCAGCCCCAGCATTTT
TRBD1 | TRBJ1-1 | TRBV5-6 | many | CASSLFGTATNTEAFF | TGTGCCAGCAGCCTCTTCGGGACAGCTACTAACACTGAAGCTTTCTTT
- | TRBJ1-5 | TRBV2 | many | CASSATGNQPQHF | TGTGCCAGCAGTGCGACCGGCAATCAGCCCCAGCATTTT
TRBD2 | TRBJ2-1 | TRBV14 | many | CASSQGQSGGPDEQFF | TGTGCCAGCAGCCAAGGCCAATCGGGGGGGCCGGATGAGCAGTTCTTC
- | TRBJ1-3 | TRBV12-3/TRBV12-4 | many | CASSLRASSGNTIYF | TGTGCCAGCAGTTTGAGGGCGAGCTCTGGAAACACCATATATTTT
TRBD2 | TRBJ2-3 | TRBV2 | - | CASSELAGHPSTDTQYF | TGTGCCAGCAGTGAATTAGCGGGTCATCCTAGCACAGATACGCAGTATTTT
- | TRBJ1-1 | TRBV6-1 | many | CASSEARSGSTEAFF | TGTGCCAGCAGTGAAGCAAGGTCGGGGAGCACTGAAGCTTTCTTT
- | TRBJ1-1 | TRBV3-1 | many | CASSQDESYSTEAFF | TGTGCCAGCAGCCAAGATGAATCCTATAGCACTGAAGCTTTCTTT
- | TRBJ2-3 | TRBV7-2 | many | CASSFARGDTQYF | TGTGCCAGCAGCTTCGCCAGGGGTGATACGCAGTATTTT
- | TRBJ1-1 | TRBV3-1 | many | CASSPQEAMNTEAFF | TGTGCCAGCAGCCCCCAGGAGGCCATGAACACTGAAGCTTTCTTT
- | TRBJ2-7 | TRBV7-6 | many | CASSLGGGGPYEQYF | TGTGCCAGCAGCTTAGGTGGTGGGGGGCCTTACGAGCAGTACTTC
TRBD2 | TRBJ2-5 | TRBV20-1 | many | CSARDIAGGAQETQYF | TGCAGTGCTAGAGACATAGCGGGGGGGGCACAAGAGACCCAGTACTTC